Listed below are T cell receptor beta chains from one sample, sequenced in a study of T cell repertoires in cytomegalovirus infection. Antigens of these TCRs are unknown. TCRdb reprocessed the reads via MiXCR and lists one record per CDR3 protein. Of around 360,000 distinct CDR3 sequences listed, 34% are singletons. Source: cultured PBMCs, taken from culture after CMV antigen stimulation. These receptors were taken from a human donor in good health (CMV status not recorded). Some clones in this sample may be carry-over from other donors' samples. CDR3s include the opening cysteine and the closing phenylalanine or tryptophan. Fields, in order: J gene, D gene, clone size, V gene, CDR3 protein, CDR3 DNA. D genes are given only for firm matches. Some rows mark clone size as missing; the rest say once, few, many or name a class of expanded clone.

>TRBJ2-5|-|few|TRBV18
CASSPPSAAGETQYF
TGTGCCAGCTCACCACCGAGCGCCGCCGGGGAGACCCAGTACTTC
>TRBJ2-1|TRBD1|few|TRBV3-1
CASSRDREGNEQFF
TGTGCCAGCAGCCGGGACAGGGAAGGAAATGAGCAGTTCTTC
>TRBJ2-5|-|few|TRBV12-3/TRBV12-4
CASSFRGSRETQYF
TGTGCCAGCAGTTTCCGTGGCAGTCGAGAGACCCAGTACTTC
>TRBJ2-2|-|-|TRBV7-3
CASSVTGELFF
TGTGCCAGCAGCGTTACCGGGGAGCTGTTTTTT
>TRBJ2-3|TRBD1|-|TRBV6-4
CASRRTGADTQYF
TGTGCCAGCAGAAGGACAGGGGCAGATACGCAGTATTTT
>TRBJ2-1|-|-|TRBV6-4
CASSDAQGSPVLEQFF
TGTGCCAGCAGTGACGCACAGGGCTCACCAGTACTCGAGCAGTTCTTC
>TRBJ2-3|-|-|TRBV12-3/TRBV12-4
CATGQSYNTDTQYF
TGTGCCACCGGACAGAGCTATAACACAGATACGCAGTATTTT
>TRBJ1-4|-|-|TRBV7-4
CASSFRLGLEGEKLFF
TGTGCCAGCAGCTTTCGACTGGGGCTGGAGGGCGAAAAACTGTTTTTT
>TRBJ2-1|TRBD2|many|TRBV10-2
CASSERLAGTFGNEQFF
TGCGCCAGCAGTGAAAGGCTAGCGGGGACCTTTGGCAATGAGCAGTTCTTC
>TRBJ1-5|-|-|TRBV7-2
CASSSYQGNQPQHF
TGTGCCAGCAGCTCGTATCAGGGTAATCAGCCCCAGCATTTT
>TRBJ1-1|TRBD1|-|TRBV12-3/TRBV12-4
CASTRRGRTEAFF
TGTGCCAGCACCCGAAGGGGGCGGACTGAAGCTTTCTTT
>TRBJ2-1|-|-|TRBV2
CASSDGGWGNEQFF
TGTGCCAGCAGTGATGGGGGATGGGGCAATGAGCAGTTCTTC
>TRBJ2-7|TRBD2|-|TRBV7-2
CASRKAGAGEQYF
TGTGCCAGCAGAAAAGCGGGAGCCGGCGAGCAGTACTTC
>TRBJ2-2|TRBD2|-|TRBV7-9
CASSSRAGETGELFF
TGTGCCAGCAGTTCACGAGCGGGAGAAACCGGGGAGCTGTTTTTT
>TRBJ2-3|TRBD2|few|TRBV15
CATSRDTLAGSTDTQYF
TGTGCCACCAGCAGAGATACACTAGCGGGGAGCACAGATACGCAGTATTTT
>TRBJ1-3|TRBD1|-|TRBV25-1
CASSGYRGSGNTIYF
TGTGCCAGCAGTGGGTACAGGGGCTCTGGAAACACCATATATTTT
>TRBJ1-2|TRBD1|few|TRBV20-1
CSATPVGQSYGYDF
TGCAGTGCTACCCCCGTGGGACAGTCTTATGGCTACGACTTC
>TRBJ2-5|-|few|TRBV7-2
CASSWGSGAQYF
TGTGCCAGCAGCTGGGGCTCGGGGGCCCAGTACTTC
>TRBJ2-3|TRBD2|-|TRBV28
CASSLGLAASSTDTQYF
TGTGCCAGCAGTTTGGGACTAGCGGCAAGCAGCACAGATACGCAGTATTTT
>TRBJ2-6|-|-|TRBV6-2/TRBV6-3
CASSYRRVTGANVLTF
TGTGCCAGCAGTTACCGGCGAGTAACTGGGGCCAACGTCCTGACTTTC
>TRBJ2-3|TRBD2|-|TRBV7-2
CASRREGDTQYF
TGTGCCAGCAGGCGGGAGGGAGATACGCAGTATTTT